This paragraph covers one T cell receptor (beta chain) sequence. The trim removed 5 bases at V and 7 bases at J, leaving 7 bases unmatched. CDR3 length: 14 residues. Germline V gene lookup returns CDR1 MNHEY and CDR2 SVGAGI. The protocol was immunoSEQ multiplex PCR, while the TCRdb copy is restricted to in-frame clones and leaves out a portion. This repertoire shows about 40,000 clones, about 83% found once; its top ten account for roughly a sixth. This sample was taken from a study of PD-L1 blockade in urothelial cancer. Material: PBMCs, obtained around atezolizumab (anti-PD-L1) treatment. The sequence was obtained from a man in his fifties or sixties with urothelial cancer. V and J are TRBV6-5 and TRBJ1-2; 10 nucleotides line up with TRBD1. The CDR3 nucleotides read TGTGCCAGCAGTCGCGGGACAGGGGAACTTGGCTACACCTTC. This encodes CASSRGTGELGYTF.